These 32 T cell receptor beta chains came from one sample sequenced in a study of CD8+ T cells in alopecia areata. Treatment meaning: oral pan-JAK inhibitor, 5-10 mg twice daily. Once RNA had been extracted, it was reverse transcribed into cDNA to act as the sequencing template. Repertoires were generated with immunoSEQ multiplex PCR, while TCRdb's copy carries only in-frame clones and drops some. The sample records under 300,000 clones, 60% being singletons. The specimen comprised CD4+ T cells sorted from blood, sampled between weeks 51 and 54, from a patient treated with tofacitinib. These receptors all come from a human donor with alopecia areata.

This chain uses TRBV18 with TRBJ1-1; D not certain. CDR1 and CDR2 (germline): KGHSH, LQKENI. This CDR3 comprises 13 residues. The V gene lost 8 bases and the J gene lost 1 base, with 11 bases spanning the gap. The CDR3 DNA reads TGTGCCAGCGTCCCACCCCGGAACACTGAAGCTTTCTTT. This gives the protein CASVPPRNTEAFF. Based on the CDR3 plus reference TRBV18 and TRBJ1-1, the full variable domain is NAGVMQNPRHLVRRRGQEARLRCSPMKGHSHVYWYRQLPEEGLKFMVYLQKENIIDESGMPKERFSAEFPKEGPSILRIQQVVRGDSAAYFCASVPPRNTEAFFGQGTRLTVV.

This clone was observed a few times. The sample has other DNA sequences that encode this CDR3 too. The chain recombines TRBV6-5 with TRBJ2-7; D gene uncertain. The CDR3 is 11 residues long. Germline V gene sequence: CDR1 MNHEY, CDR2 SVGAGI. Trimming removed 4 bases from V and 4 bases from J, with 5 bases in between. The CDR3 DNA reads as TGTGCCAGCAGTTCAGTATACGAGCAGTACTTC. Protein product: CASSSVYEQYF.

The rearrangement joins TRBV6-5 to TRBJ2-2; D is perhaps TRBD1 (6 bases). The CDR3 has 13 residues. V was pared by 5 bases and J by 5 bases, with 9 bases between. CDR1 is MNHEY, CDR2 SVGAGI, per germline. The CDR3 DNA is TGTGCCAGCAGTCAGACAGGAACCGGGGAGCTGTTTTTT. It encodes CASSQTGTGELFF.

V is TRBV29-1 and J is TRBJ1-1, with D perhaps TRBD1 (6 bases). Germline V gene lookup returns CDR1 SQVTM and CDR2 ANQGSEA. Deletions cut 8 bases from V and 4 bases from J, with 20 bases between. The CDR3 has 14 residues. The CDR3 sequence is CSILGGTKATEAFF. CDR3 nucleotide sequence: TGCAGCATCCTCGGGGGGACAAAGGCCACTGAAGCTTTCTTT.

Only a few counts were recorded for this clone. This rearrangement joins TRBV7-9 to TRBJ1-2; unclear D gene. CDR1 SEHNR and CDR2 FQNEAQ come from the germline V gene (reference sequence). The V and J ends lost 1 base and 4 bases respectively, with 10 bases between them. The CDR3 has 14 amino acids. The CDR3 is CASSLVSLAYGYTF. CDR3 coding DNA: TGTGCCAGCAGCTTAGTTTCTCTTGCCTATGGCTACACCTTC.

This clone appeared a single time. The CDR3 loop reads CSVDGGGTEAFF. The CDR3 nucleotides are TGCAGCGTTGATGGGGGCGGCACTGAAGCTTTCTTT. The chain employs TRBV29-1 and TRBJ1-1; tentative D call: TRBD1 (6 bases). CDR1 is SQVTM, CDR2 ANQGSEA, per germline. The CDR3 extends over 12 amino acids. V was shortened by 3 bases and J by 4 bases, with 9 bases between the two germline ends. Filled out from reference TRBV29-1 and TRBJ1-1, the complete variable domain reads SAVISQKPSRDICQRGTSLTIQCQVDSQVTMMFWYRQQPGQSLTLIATANQGSEATYESGFVIDKFPISRPNLTFSTLTVSNMSPEDSSIYLCSVDGGGTEAFFGQGTRLTVV.

V and J are TRBV5-1 and TRBJ2-2, with no clear D. Trimming removed 2 bases at V and 5 bases at J, with 16 bases between. The germline gives CDR1 SGHRS, CDR2 YFSETQ. The CDR3 length is 16 residues. CDR3: CASSFLPPAQTGELFF. In DNA, the CDR3 is TGCGCCAGCAGCTTCCTCCCCCCGGCCCAGACCGGGGAGCTGTTTTTT.

The CDR3 protein is CASSSVGHFYNEQFF. The CDR3 DNA reads TGTGCCAGCAGCTCAGTCGGACATTTTTACAATGAGCAGTTCTTC. J is TRBJ2-1 and V is TRBV11-2; D perhaps matches TRBD1 (5 bases). Germline lookup yields CDR1 SGHAT and CDR2 FQNNGV. The ends were cut back, 4 bases at V and 4 bases at J, with 14 bases in the middle. This CDR3 has 15 amino acids.

Note on this clone: A read error may be the cause here, since a much bigger clone is one base away. The rearrangement joins TRBV6-5 to TRBJ2-6, with unresolved D. CDR3 length: 13 amino acids. The germline CDR1 and CDR2 sequences are MNHEY and SVGAGI. CDR3 in amino acids: CASRYSGANVLTF. CDR3 bases: TGTGCCAGCAGATACTCTGGGGCCAACGTCCTGACTTTC.

The rearrangement joins TRBV4-2 to TRBJ1-6; no definite D call. This CDR3 has 15 residues. Germline values: CDR1 LGHNA, CDR2 YNFKEQ. V was clipped by 0 bases and J by 2 bases, with 5 bases between them. The CDR3 region has the DNA TGTGCCAGCAGCCAAGATCCAGCCTATAATTCACCCCTCCACTTT. It translates to CASSQDPAYNSPLHF.

This clone appeared a single time. Other DNA sequences in this specimen translate into the identical CDR3. V gene TRBV6-5 combines with J gene TRBJ1-2, with unresolved D. V was clipped by 6 bases and J by 2 bases, with 10 bases between them. This CDR3 comprises 13 residues. Germline loops: CDR1 MNHEY, CDR2 SVGAGI. The CDR3 loop is CASSLDGNYGYTF. The DNA for the CDR3 is TGTGCCAGCAGCCTGGACGGGAACTATGGCTACACCTTC.

This clone has more than one count but fewer than ten. The genes are TRBV30 and TRBJ2-7; 10 nucleotides line up with TRBD1. The CDR3 covers 14 residues. The germline gives CDR1 GTSNPN, CDR2 SVGIG (reference sequence). V was clipped by 1 base and J by 3 bases; unmatched bases: 3. The CDR3 coding sequence is TGTGCCTGGAGTGCCTGGGACAGGGGCTACGAGCAGTACTTC. Encoded protein: CAWSAWDRGYEQYF.

The V call is TRBV27, the J call TRBJ2-1, with 10 bases matching TRBD1. V was clipped by 6 bases and J by 5 bases; unmatched bases: 10. This CDR3 contains 16 residues. The germline CDR1 and CDR2 sequences are MNHEY and SMNVEV (reference sequence). CDR3 nucleotide sequence: TGTGCCAGCAGCCGTCCCGGGACAGGGGTCAACAATGAGCAGTTCTTC. Its protein product is CASSRPGTGVNNEQFF.

This sequence joins TRBV29-1 and TRBJ1-1; TRBD1 agrees at 8 bases. J gave up 4 bases and V 6 bases, and 7 bases lay outside the gene matches. CDR3 length: 13 residues. Germline V lookup: CDR1 SQVTM, CDR2 ANQGSEA. In DNA form, the CDR3 reads TGCAGCGTAAAGGACAGGGACCTCACTGAAGCTTTCTTT. It specifies CSVKDRDLTEAFF.

The rearrangement joins TRBV30 to TRBJ1-6; TRBD1 matches 9 bases. V gave up 3 bases and J gave up 9 bases; unmatched junction bases: 9. CDR1 is GTSNPN and CDR2 is SVGIG in the germline V gene (reference sequence). CDR3 size: 15 residues. The CDR3 sequence is CAWSGTGYVASPLHF. CDR3 nucleotides: TGTGCCTGGAGCGGGACAGGGTATGTCGCTTCACCCCTCCACTTT. Full variable domain (remainder filled in from reference TRBV30 and TRBJ1-6): SQTIHQWPATLVQPVGSPLSLECTVEGTSNPNLYWYRQAAGRGLQLLFYSVGIGQISSEVPQNLSASRPQDRQFILSSKKLLLSDSGFYLCAWSGTGYVASPLHFGNGTRLTVT.

The chain uses TRBV5-4 and TRBJ2-7, with D perhaps matching TRBD2 (5 bases). Trimming took off 4 bases at V and 2 bases at J, with 10 bases between the two ends. The CDR3 has 13 residues. Germline loops: CDR1 SGHNT, CDR2 YYREEE (reference sequence). The CDR3 DNA follows: TGTGCCAGCAGCAAAGAGGGTACCTACGAGCAGTACTTC. Protein: CASSKEGTYEQYF.

Only a few counts were recorded for this clone. The chain recombines TRBV4-3 with TRBJ1-2; D ambiguous. The germline CDR1 and CDR2 sequences are LGHNA and YSLEER. This CDR3 contains 13 residues. Trimming took off 4 bases at V and 7 bases at J, with 13 bases between the two ends. In nucleotides, the CDR3 is TGCGCCAGCAGCCCCGGACCGCCTTCTGGCTACACCTTC. Protein: CASSPGPPSGYTF.

The rearrangement links TRBV30 to TRBJ2-5, with D possibly matching TRBD1 (6 bases). CDR3 length: 15 amino acids. Trimming removed 8 bases from V and 4 bases from J, with 23 bases in between. CDR1 GTSNPN and CDR2 SVGIG come from the germline V gene (reference sequence). The DNA for the CDR3 is TGTGCCGTTCACTCAGGACAGTCTATGGGAGAGACCCAGTACTTC. This encodes CAVHSGQSMGETQYF. Together with reference TRBV30 and TRBJ2-5, the CDR3 gives the full variable domain: SQTIHQWPATLVQPVGSPLSLECTVEGTSNPNLYWYRQAAGRGLQLLFYSVGIGQISSEVPQNLSASRPQDRQFILSSKKLLLSDSGFYLCAVHSGQSMGETQYFGPGTRLLVL.

The chain is built from TRBV18 and TRBJ1-2, with 8 bases identical to TRBD1. J gave up 2 bases and V 5 bases, and 13 bases lay outside the gene matches. The germline gives CDR1 KGHSH, CDR2 LQKENI. This CDR3 is 17 amino acids long. The chain's CDR3 is CASSSQTGAAGNYGYTF. The CDR3, as DNA: TGTGCCAGCTCATCTCAGACAGGGGCCGCCGGAAACTATGGCTACACCTTC.

In this sample, this clone turned up a few times. Different DNA sequences within this sample yield the same CDR3. This sequence joins TRBV5-1 and TRBJ2-1; tentative D call: TRBD1 (6 bases). From germline, CDR1 is SGHRS and CDR2 YFSETQ. V was shortened by 0 bases and J by 0 bases, with 7 bases between the two germline ends. The CDR3 loop spans 15 amino acids. CDR3: CASSLEGGSYNEQFF. The CDR3 DNA reads as TGCGCCAGCAGCTTGGAAGGGGGCTCCTACAATGAGCAGTTCTTC.

The rearrangement links TRBV9 to TRBJ2-7; D is perhaps TRBD1 or TRBD2 (5 bases each). Deletions cut 3 bases from V and 0 bases from J, with 13 bases between. Germline CDR1 is SGDLS and CDR2 is YYNGEE. The CDR3 length is 15 residues. CDR3 sequence (DNA): TGTGCCAGCAGCGGGGGAGCAGGGAGCTCCTACGAGCAGTACTTC. This codes for CASSGGAGSSYEQYF.

The rearrangement uses TRBV25-1 and TRBJ1-1, with a possible D match to TRBD1 (5 bases). The CDR3 is 12 residues long. V dropped 1 base and J dropped 10 bases, with 10 bases sitting between them. CDR1 is MGHDK, CDR2 SYGVNS, per germline. The chain's CDR3 is CASSELGRAAFF. The CDR3, as DNA: TGTGCCAGCAGTGAATTGGGCAGGGCAGCTTTCTTT.

This chain connects TRBV9 to TRBJ1-3, with 9 positions matching TRBD1. From germline, CDR1 is SGDLS and CDR2 YYNGEE. The CDR3 covers 17 residues. The junction had 7 bases not matched to a gene; V was cut back by 3 bases and J by 0 bases. The CDR3 nucleotides are TGTGCCAGCAGCGGGAGGGACAGGGCAAGCTCTGGAAACACCATATATTTT. This codes for CASSGRDRASSGNTIYF.

The chain uses TRBV5-1 and TRBJ1-1; TRBD1 matches at 7 bases. V lost 2 bases and J lost 1; bases outside the gene matches: 5. The germline CDR1 and CDR2 sequences are SGHRS and YFSETQ. CDR3 length equals 15 residues. For the CDR3, the DNA is TGCGCCAGCAGCTTCCGGGACAGCCCGAACACTGAAGCTTTCTTT. Translated, it gives CASSFRDSPNTEAFF.

This chain connects TRBV7-6 to TRBJ1-1; a possible D gene is TRBD1 (5 bases). Germline-derived CDR1 and CDR2 are SGHVS and FNYEAQ. There are 15 residues in the CDR3. Trimming cost V 1 base and J 0 bases, with 9 bases left between them. Here the CDR3 reads CASSLERGVNTEAFF. CDR3 DNA: TGTGCCAGCAGCTTAGAACGGGGGGTGAACACTGAAGCTTTCTTT.

The chain couples TRBV6-1 to TRBJ2-5; no reliable D call. The CDR3 is 13 residues long. Deletions cut 2 bases from V and 8 bases from J, with 12 bases between. Germline loops: CDR1 MNHNS, CDR2 SASEGT. Here the CDR3 DNA reads TGTGCCAGCAGTGAAAGGGCCCGCCTAACCCAGTACTTC. Translated: CASSERARLTQYF.

This clone was recorded a few times. This sequence joins TRBV7-2 and TRBJ2-5; tentatively, D is TRBD2 (7 bases). Germline V CDR1 and CDR2: SGHTA, FQGNSA. This CDR3 has 14 residues. Trimming removed 4 bases from V and 5 bases from J, with 14 bases in between. The CDR3 DNA reads as TGTGCCAGCAGCTCTAGGGGGGGGATGGAGACCCAGTACTTC. This codes for CASSSRGGMETQYF.

The V and J genes are TRBV25-1 and TRBJ2-3, with 7 nucleotides matching TRBD2. Per germline, CDR1 MGHDK and CDR2 SYGVNS. V gave up 2 bases and J gave up 7 bases; unmatched junction bases: 12. The CDR3 length is 16 residues. CDR3 sequence reads: CASSESGAGFRNTQYF. The CDR3 DNA reads TGTGCCAGCAGTGAAAGCGGAGCGGGGTTCAGGAATACGCAGTATTTT.

The chain recombines TRBV10-3 with TRBJ1-4; 7 nucleotides agree with TRBD1. V dropped 7 bases and J dropped 1; count of bases not matched to a gene: 0. Germline V gives CDR1 ENHRY, CDR2 SYGVKD. CDR3 length equals 13 residues. The CDR3 loop reads CAINRGTNEKLFF. The CDR3 nucleotides are TGTGCCATCAACAGGGGAACTAATGAAAAACTGTTTTTT.

In this sample, this clone turned up a few times. The rearrangement joins TRBV7-9 to TRBJ2-3; D is unclear. V dropped 4 bases and J dropped 5 bases, with 7 bases sitting between them. The CDR3 extends over 12 amino acids. Germline CDR1 SEHNR, CDR2 FQNEAQ (reference sequence). This CDR3 is CASSSAEDTQYF. Written as DNA, the CDR3 is TGTGCCAGCAGCTCTGCGGAAGATACGCAGTATTTT.

The rearrangement joins TRBV7-9 to TRBJ2-5; the D is unclear. With 5 bases removed from V and 5 bases from J, the gap between germline ends came to 6 bases. The CDR3 extends over 11 amino acids. CDR1 and CDR2 (germline): SEHNR, FQNEAQ (reference sequence). The CDR3 sequence is CASSVSETQYF. CDR3 DNA sequence: TGTGCCAGCAGCGTAAGTGAGACCCAGTACTTC.

The chain uses TRBV30 and TRBJ2-5, with 9 bases aligning to TRBD2. The germline gives CDR1 GTSNPN, CDR2 SVGIG (reference sequence). V trimming: 0 bases; J trimming: 3 bases; junction bases outside the gene matches: 8. This CDR3 has 16 residues. The CDR3 reads CAWSVTQRGVEETQYF. In DNA form, the CDR3 reads TGTGCCTGGAGTGTAACCCAGCGGGGGGTAGAAGAGACCCAGTACTTC.